Listed below are T cell receptor beta chains from one sample, sequenced in a study of cytomegalovirus exposure and HLA in healthy donors. Assay used: immunoSEQ multiplex PCR; TCRdb lists only in-frame clones, some missing. Of around 150,000 clones listed, approximately 78% were seen once; the top ten hold 1.5% to 2%. Source material: PBMCs. Receptors originate from a woman between 18 and 29 years old in good health and CMV-seronegative. Each CDR3 is given with its conserved first and last residue. The D gene is left open where the match is weak. Not every row has a clone size; where given, it reads once, few, many or a size class.

size,V,J,D,CDR3,DNA
-,TRBV19,TRBJ2-3,TRBD1,CASRGTGATDTQYF,TGTGCCAGTAGAGGGACAGGGGCCACAGATACGCAGTATTTT
-,TRBV7-9,TRBJ1-3,-,CASSLGTSQNTIYF,TGTGCCAGCAGCTTAGGAACTAGCCAGAACACCATATATTTT
few,TRBV5-1,TRBJ1-2,-,CASSPQGLNYGYTF,TGCGCCAGCAGCCCTCAGGGACTGAACTATGGCTACACCTTC
-,TRBV7-2,TRBJ1-3,-,CASSSTWLARVSGNTIYF,TGTGCCAGCAGCTCCACGTGGTTGGCTAGAGTCTCGGGAAACACCATATATTTT
-,TRBV5-4,TRBJ1-2,-,CASSSGAANYGYTF,TGTGCCAGCAGTTCGGGAGCCGCTAACTATGGCTACACCTTC
-,TRBV19,TRBJ1-1,TRBD1,CASRDRGLDTEAFF,TGTGCCAGCCGGGACAGGGGGCTGGACACTGAAGCTTTCTTT
few,TRBV28,TRBJ1-2,-,CASSLPLGANYGYTF,TGTGCCAGCAGTTTACCCCTCGGAGCTAACTATGGCTACACCTTC
-,TRBV9,TRBJ2-2,-,CASSVGPGTGELFF,TGTGCCAGCAGCGTAGGTCCGGGGACCGGGGAGCTGTTTTTT
-,TRBV13,TRBJ2-3,-,CASSLATPKTDTQYF,TGTGCCAGCAGCTTAGCTACTCCAAAAACAGATACGCAGTATTTT
once,TRBV7-9,TRBJ1-2,-,CASSLGQNNYGYTF,TGTGCCAGCAGCTTGGGGCAGAATAACTATGGCTACACCTTC
few,TRBV18,TRBJ1-2,TRBD1,CASSPPDRGLSGYTF,TGTGCCAGCTCACCACCTGACAGGGGGCTAAGTGGCTACACCTTC
-,TRBV12-5,TRBJ2-5,TRBD2,CASGLKGSSGGAQETQYF,TGTGCTAGTGGTTTGAAAGGGTCTAGCGGGGGGGCACAAGAGACCCAGTACTTC
-,TRBV7-3,TRBJ1-1,-,CASSPTVLQGNTEAFF,TGTGCCAGCAGCCCGACGGTTCTCCAGGGGAACACTGAAGCTTTCTTT
-,TRBV18,TRBJ1-6,-,CASSPQGVAMYNSPLHF,TGTGCCAGCTCACCGCAAGGGGTGGCTATGTATAATTCACCCCTCCACTTT
-,TRBV28,TRBJ2-4,TRBD1,CASGSQGQGTNIQYF,TGTGCCAGCGGTTCCCAGGGACAGGGTACCAACATTCAGTACTTC
-,TRBV15,TRBJ2-5,-,CATSRGGYQETQYF,TGTGCCACCAGCAGAGGAGGGTACCAAGAGACCCAGTACTTC
-,TRBV5-1,TRBJ1-5,-,CASSLRGFPGSGQPQHF,TGCGCCAGCAGCTTGAGGGGTTTTCCGGGTTCGGGTCAGCCCCAGCATTTT
-,TRBV28,TRBJ1-6,-,CASIHRPGSYNSPLHF,TGTGCCAGCATTCATCGTCCGGGGTCCTATAATTCACCCCTCCACTTT
-,TRBV19,TRBJ2-3,-,CASSIDRGRGLITDTQYF,TGTGCCAGTAGTATAGATCGCGGTAGGGGGTTAATTACAGATACGCAGTATTTT
-,TRBV4-1,TRBJ1-1,-,CASSQDMKAEAFF,TGCGCCAGCAGCCAAGATATGAAAGCCGAAGCTTTCTTT
-,TRBV5-1,TRBJ1-6,TRBD1,CASRFSPGQINSPLHF,TGCGCCAGCAGATTTAGCCCGGGACAGATTAATTCACCCCTCCACTTT
-,TRBV5-1,TRBJ2-1,-,CASSFVPYNEQFF,TGCGCCAGCAGCTTCGTCCCCTACAATGAGCAGTTCTTC
-,TRBV11-3,TRBJ2-1,-,CASSLFPQNEQFF,TGTGCCAGCAGCTTATTCCCACAGAATGAGCAGTTCTTC
-,TRBV5-1,TRBJ2-2,TRBD2,CASRLAGENTGELFF,TGCGCCAGCAGGTTAGCGGGGGAGAACACCGGGGAGCTGTTTTTT
-,TRBV13,TRBJ2-2,TRBD1,CASSSPGQGAGELFF,TGTGCCAGCAGCTCACCGGGACAGGGGGCCGGGGAGCTGTTTTTT
-,TRBV4-1,TRBJ2-7,-,CASSQGSTRIDEQYF,TGCGCCAGCAGCCAAGGTTCCACCAGGATCGACGAGCAGTACTTC
once,TRBV19,TRBJ2-3,TRBD2,CASKAGPTTDTQYF,TGTGCCAGTAAAGCGGGGCCCACCACAGATACGCAGTATTTT
-,TRBV5-6,TRBJ2-3,-,CASSLQGPAGTDTQYF,TGTGCCAGCAGCTTACAGGGACCGGCGGGCACAGATACGCAGTATTTT
-,TRBV7-8,TRBJ2-5,TRBD1,CASSFDRVETQYF,TGTGCCAGCAGCTTCGACAGGGTGGAGACCCAGTACTTC
-,TRBV10-1,TRBJ1-1,-,CASSPGLETEAFF,TGCGCCAGCAGTCCGGGACTCGAGACTGAAGCTTTCTTT
-,TRBV20-1,TRBJ2-5,-,CSARGAETQYF,TGCAGTGCTAGAGGGGCGGAGACCCAGTACTTC
-,TRBV27,TRBJ1-6,-,CASSPHRGIGNSPLHF,TGTGCCAGCTCCCCGCATCGGGGGATCGGCAATTCACCCCTCCACTTT
-,TRBV18,TRBJ2-3,-,CASTGVSTDTQYF,TGTGCCAGCACCGGTGTGAGCACAGATACGCAGTATTTT
-,TRBV10-3,TRBJ2-1,TRBD2,CAIRTGLAGYNEQFF,TGTGCCATCAGGACGGGACTAGCGGGGTACAATGAGCAGTTCTTC
few,TRBV2,TRBJ1-1,TRBD1,CASTTGVPEAFF,TGTGCCAGCACGACAGGGGTCCCTGAAGCTTTCTTT
-,TRBV5-1,TRBJ2-3,-,CASLRAASTDTQYF,TGCGCCAGCCTGAGGGCAGCTAGCACAGATACGCAGTATTTT
-,TRBV29-1,TRBJ2-5,-,CSVDEPTALYQETQYF,TGCAGCGTTGATGAACCGACAGCCCTGTACCAAGAGACCCAGTACTTC
once,TRBV28,TRBJ2-1,-,CASSPPIRGRLGNEQFF,TGTGCCAGCAGCCCCCCGATTCGGGGGAGGCTCGGCAATGAGCAGTTCTTC
-,TRBV25-1,TRBJ2-1,TRBD1,CASGGQRGNEQFF,TGTGCCAGCGGGGGACAGAGGGGCAATGAGCAGTTCTTC
-,TRBV7-9,TRBJ2-1,TRBD2,CASSPRTSGRAAYNEQFF,TGTGCCAGCAGCCCCCGGACTAGCGGGAGAGCAGCCTACAATGAGCAGTTCTTC
-,TRBV6-1,TRBJ1-1,TRBD1,CASRVTGSMNTEAFF,TGTGCCAGCAGGGTGACAGGGTCCATGAACACTGAAGCTTTCTTT
-,TRBV2,TRBJ2-3,-,CASSDEYSGSTDTQYF,TGTGCCAGCAGTGATGAATACAGCGGGAGCACAGATACGCAGTATTTT
-,TRBV4-1,TRBJ1-2,-,CASSQAWAEYGYTF,TGCGCCAGCAGCCAAGCCTGGGCAGAGTATGGCTACACCTTC
few,TRBV11-3,TRBJ2-3,-,CASSEDSTDTQYF,TGTGCCAGCAGCGAGGATTCCACAGATACGCAGTATTTT